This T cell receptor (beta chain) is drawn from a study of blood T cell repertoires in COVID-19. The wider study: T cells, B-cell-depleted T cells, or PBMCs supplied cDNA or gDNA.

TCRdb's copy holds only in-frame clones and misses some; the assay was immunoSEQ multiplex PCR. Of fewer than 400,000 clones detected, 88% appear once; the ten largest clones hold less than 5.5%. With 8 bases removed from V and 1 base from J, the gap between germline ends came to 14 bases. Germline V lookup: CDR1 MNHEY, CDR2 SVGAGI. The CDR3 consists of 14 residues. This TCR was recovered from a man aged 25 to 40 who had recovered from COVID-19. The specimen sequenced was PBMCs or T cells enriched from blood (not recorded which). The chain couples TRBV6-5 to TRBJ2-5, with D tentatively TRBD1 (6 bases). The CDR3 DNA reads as TGTGCCAGCGCTGGGACACACCTCCAAGAGACCCAGTACTTC. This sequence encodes CASAGTHLQETQYF.